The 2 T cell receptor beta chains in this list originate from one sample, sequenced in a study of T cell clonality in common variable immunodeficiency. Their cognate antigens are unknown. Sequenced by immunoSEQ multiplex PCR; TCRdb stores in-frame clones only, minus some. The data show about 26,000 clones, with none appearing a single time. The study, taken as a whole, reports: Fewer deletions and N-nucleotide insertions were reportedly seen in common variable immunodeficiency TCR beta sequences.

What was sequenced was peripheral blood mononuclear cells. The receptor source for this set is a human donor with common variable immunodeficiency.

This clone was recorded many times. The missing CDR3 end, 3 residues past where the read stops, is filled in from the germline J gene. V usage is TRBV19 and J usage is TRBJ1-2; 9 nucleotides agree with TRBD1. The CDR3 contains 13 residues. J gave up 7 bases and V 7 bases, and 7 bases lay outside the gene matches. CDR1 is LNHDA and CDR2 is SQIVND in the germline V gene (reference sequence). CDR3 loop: CASIQDRGGGYTF. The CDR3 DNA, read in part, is TGTGCCAGTATTCAGGACAGGGGTGGTGGC.

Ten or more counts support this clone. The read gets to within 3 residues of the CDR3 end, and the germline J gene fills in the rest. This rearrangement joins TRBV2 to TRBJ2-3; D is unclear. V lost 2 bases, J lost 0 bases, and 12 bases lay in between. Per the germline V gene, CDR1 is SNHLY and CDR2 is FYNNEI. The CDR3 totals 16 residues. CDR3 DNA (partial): TGTGCCAGCAGTGAATCTGCTACCCGGAGCACAGATACG. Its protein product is CASSESATRSTDT. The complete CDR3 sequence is CASSESATRSTDTQYF.